These 21 T cell receptor beta chains came from one sample sequenced in a study of shared clonotypes between healthy human individuals. Assay: immunoSEQ multiplex PCR; the TCRdb copy retains only in-frame clones and omits some. The top ten hold 0.55% to 0.7% of the sample, which has 950,000 to 1,100,000 clones, around 82% seen once. The material sequenced was memory CD4+ T cells from PBMCs. The subset was: CD45RA-negative fraction. Every receptor here comes from a man between 18 and 29 years old in good health. Some clones in this sample may be carry-over from other donors' samples.

The rearrangement joins TRBV5-1 to TRBJ2-1, with 13 bases that match TRBD2. The V gene's germline CDR1 is SGHRS and CDR2 YFSETQ. The CDR3 totals 18 residues. The V gene end was trimmed by 4 bases and the J gene end by 7 bases; junction bases not matched to a gene: 14. The CDR3 is CASSLLGTSGNAGNEQFF. The CDR3, as DNA: TGCGCCAGCAGCCTACTCGGGACTAGCGGGAACGCGGGGAATGAGCAGTTCTTC. Using reference TRBV5-1 and TRBJ2-1 for the parts outside the CDR3, the full variable domain is KAGVTQTPRYLIKTRGQQVTLSCSPISGHRSVSWYQQTPGQGLQFLFEYFSETQRNKGNFPGRFSGRQFSNSRSEMNVSTLELGDSALYLCASSLLGTSGNAGNEQFFGPGTRLTVL.

The rearrangement joins TRBV2 to TRBJ1-1; D ambiguous. Trimming left V 11 bases short and J 4 bases short, with 17 bases between. The CDR3 is 13 amino acids. Per germline, CDR1 SNHLY and CDR2 FYNNEI. Here the CDR3 DNA reads TGTGCCTCCAGGCGGGAAGGGAGCACTGAAGCTTTCTTT. It yields the protein CASRREGSTEAFF.

Here the CDR3 reads CASSTPQGSNNSPLHF. Written as DNA, the CDR3 is TGTGCCAGCAGCACCCCTCAGGGGAGCAATAATTCACCCCTCCACTTT. The chain couples TRBV21-1 to TRBJ1-6; the D segment call TRBD1 is taken from the table without a DNA check. TRBV21-1 is tagged as a pseudogene. The CDR3 runs 16 residues.

The count of this clone is one. A much larger clone lies a single base off, so this may be a read error. The rearrangement links TRBV4-2 to TRBJ2-1, with no clear D. The germline V gene encodes CDR1 LGHNA and CDR2 YNFKEQ. Trimming removed 8 bases at V and 3 bases at J, with 17 bases between. The CDR3 totals 15 residues. The CDR3 loop is CASGLEDSRYNEQFF. The CDR3 nucleotides are TGTGCCAGCGGCCTCGAAGACTCCCGCTACAATGAGCAGTTCTTC.

The V call is TRBV16, the J call TRBJ1-2, with D perhaps TRBD1 (5 bases). The CDR3 covers 19 residues. V was pared by 3 bases and J by 6 bases, with 29 bases between. Germline V gene sequence: CDR1 KGHSY, CDR2 FQNENV. The CDR3 DNA is TGTGCCAGCAGCCACCTATCTGGGGCCCTACTACCTTTATCGAATGGCTACACCTTC. Translated: CASSHLSGALLPLSNGYTF.

The chain uses TRBV7-9 and TRBJ1-2; 11 bases align to TRBD1. Trimming cost V 4 bases and J 8 bases; bases outside gene matches: 12. The germline V gene has CDR1 SEHNR and CDR2 FQNEAQ (reference sequence). CDR3 length equals 16 residues. CDR3 protein: CASSSPGTGGSWGYTF. DNA of the CDR3: TGTGCCAGCAGCTCCCCCGGGACAGGGGGATCGTGGGGCTACACCTTC.

This clone was detected only a few times. This same CDR3 is encoded by further DNA sequences in the sample. The chain joins TRBV6-5 to TRBJ1-1, with D perhaps matching TRBD1 (5 bases). CDR3 length: 12 residues. V was shortened by 2 bases and J by 4 bases, with 5 bases between the two germline ends. Germline CDR1 is MNHEY and CDR2 is SVGAGI. Here the CDR3 reads CASSYGGTEAFF. CDR3 in DNA: TGTGCCAGCAGTTACGGGGGCACTGAAGCTTTCTTT.

This chain joins TRBV7-2 and TRBJ2-7; 10 bases fit TRBD2. The V gene's germline CDR1 is SGHTA and CDR2 FQGNSA. CDR3 length equals 16 residues. V shed 5 bases and J 1 base; nucleotides not matched to a gene: 8. The CDR3 region is CASSPYLAGASYEQYF. The CDR3 DNA reads as TGTGCCAGCAGCCCATATCTAGCGGGAGCTTCCTACGAGCAGTACTTC.

This clone was observed a few times. The identical CDR3 is also encoded by other nucleotide sequences in the sample. The chain carries TRBV6-5 and TRBJ2-3, with 7 bases lining up with TRBD1. CDR1 and CDR2 from the germline V gene are MNHEY and SVGAGI. The ends lost 0 bases at V and 6 bases at J; junction bases unmatched: 0. The CDR3 has 13 amino acids. The CDR3 nucleotides read TGTGCCAGCAGTTACTCCAGGGGGGATACGCAGTATTTT. Translation gives CASSYSRGDTQYF.

The genes are TRBV19 and TRBJ1-1; D may be TRBD1 (5 bases). The V gene's germline CDR1 is LNHDA and CDR2 SQIVND (reference sequence). This CDR3 spans 11 amino acids. Trimming pared 6 bases from V and 6 bases from J, leaving 8 bases between. CDR3 residues: CASRQESEAFF. CDR3 bases: TGTGCCAGTAGACAGGAATCTGAAGCTTTCTTT.

V gene TRBV19 combines with J gene TRBJ2-3; no reliable D call. This CDR3 is built from 13 residues. Germline V lookup: CDR1 LNHDA, CDR2 SQIVND (reference sequence). V was clipped by 5 bases and J by 5 bases, with 11 bases between them. CDR3 bases: TGTGCCAGTAGTCCACCAGCGATAGATACGCAGTATTTT. It yields the protein CASSPPAIDTQYF.

CDR3 protein: CASSWTSGTYEQYF. The CDR3 DNA follows: TGTGCCAGCAGCTGGACTAGCGGGACCTACGAGCAGTACTTC. The chain is built from TRBV11-1 and TRBJ2-7, with 12 nucleotides matching TRBD2. The CDR3 runs 14 residues. Per germline, CDR1 SGHAT and CDR2 FQDESV (reference sequence). With 4 bases clipped from V and 2 bases from J, the junction kept 0 bases outside the gene matches.

This chain connects TRBV7-9 to TRBJ2-5; 8 bases fit TRBD1. Per the germline V gene, CDR1 is SEHNR and CDR2 is FQNEAQ (reference sequence). V dropped 2 bases and J dropped 4; count of bases not matched to a gene: 6. The CDR3 has 15 residues. The CDR3 DNA reads TGTGCCAGCAGCTTACCCCGGACAGGGAGAGAGACCCAGTACTTC. Amino acid sequence: CASSLPRTGRETQYF.

The V and J genes are TRBV4-2 and TRBJ2-1; TRBD2 matches 11 bases. The CDR3 has 21 residues. The ends lost 1 base at V and 2 bases at J; junction bases unmatched: 16. The germline CDR1 and CDR2 sequences are LGHNA and YNFKEQ. This chain's CDR3 is CASSQGGWRLAGTSPYNEQFF. For the CDR3, the DNA is TGTGCCAGCAGCCAAGGGGGGTGGAGACTAGCGGGAACCAGCCCCTACAATGAGCAGTTCTTC.

This clone has a handful of counts. The V and J genes are TRBV19 and TRBJ2-3; a weak D match, TRBD2 (5 bases). This CDR3 has 14 amino acids. Deletions cut 5 bases from V and 1 base from J, with 10 bases between. Germline CDR1 and CDR2: LNHDA and SQIVND (reference sequence). In DNA, the CDR3 is TGTGCCAGTAGTCTGGGTAGCGGCACAGATACGCAGTATTTT. Amino acid sequence: CASSLGSGTDTQYF.

The V call is TRBV6-5, the J call TRBJ1-5; 8 positions agree with TRBD1. Germline assignment: CDR1 MNHEY and CDR2 SVGAGI. The CDR3 has 15 residues. The V segment lost 6 bases and the J segment 2 bases; nucleotides outside the gene matches: 6. The CDR3 spells CASRTGGMGNQPQHF. CDR3 sequence (DNA): TGTGCCAGCAGAACAGGGGGAATGGGCAATCAGCCCCAGCATTTT.

The chain uses TRBV5-4 and TRBJ2-7, with unresolved D. Germline V gene lookup returns CDR1 SGHNT and CDR2 YYREEE (reference sequence). CDR3 length: 17 amino acids. V shed 2 bases and J shed 0 bases, with 18 bases lying between them. This chain's CDR3 is CASSFGFDGFSSYEQYF. The CDR3 DNA reads as TGTGCCAGCAGCTTCGGGTTCGACGGTTTCAGCTCCTACGAGCAGTACTTC.

Worth noting for this clone: The identical CDR3 is also encoded by other nucleotide sequences in the sample. The V gene is TRBV29-1, the J gene TRBJ2-5; D gene unclear. Per the germline V gene, CDR1 is SQVTM and CDR2 is ANQGSEA. This CDR3 contains 13 residues. The germline V and J ends were trimmed by 3 bases and 2 bases, with 10 bases remaining between them. In DNA form, the CDR3 reads TGCAGCGTTGAGGGGTACAGACAAGAGACCCAGTACTTC. This codes for CSVEGYRQETQYF.

The chain carries TRBV7-3 and TRBJ1-1; 10 bases align to TRBD1. Germline CDR1 is SGHTA and CDR2 is FQGTGA. CDR3 length: 14 residues. V shed 5 bases, J shed 5 bases, and the junction held 5 bases outside the gene matches. Here the CDR3 DNA reads TGTGCCAGCAGCCCCGGGACAGGGGTAACTGAAGCTTTCTTT. As protein: CASSPGTGVTEAFF.

The chain recombines TRBV11-2 with TRBJ2-3, with D possibly being TRBD2 (5 bases). The V gene lost 4 bases and the J gene lost 6 bases, with 23 bases spanning the gap. This CDR3 has 17 amino acids. Germline assignment: CDR1 SGHAT and CDR2 FQNNGV. This CDR3 is CASSYPVRALVSDTQYF. CDR3 nucleotides: TGTGCCAGCAGCTACCCCGTGAGGGCCCTGGTATCGGATACGCAGTATTTT.

The V call is TRBV25-1, the J call TRBJ2-5, with 8 bases identical to TRBD2. In germline, CDR1 is MGHDK, CDR2 SYGVNS. V lost 6 bases and J lost 5; bases outside the gene matches: 5. CDR3 length: 13 amino acids. The CDR3 DNA reads TGTGCCAGCAGCCGGAGCGGGGGCGAGACCCAGTACTTC. As protein: CASSRSGGETQYF.